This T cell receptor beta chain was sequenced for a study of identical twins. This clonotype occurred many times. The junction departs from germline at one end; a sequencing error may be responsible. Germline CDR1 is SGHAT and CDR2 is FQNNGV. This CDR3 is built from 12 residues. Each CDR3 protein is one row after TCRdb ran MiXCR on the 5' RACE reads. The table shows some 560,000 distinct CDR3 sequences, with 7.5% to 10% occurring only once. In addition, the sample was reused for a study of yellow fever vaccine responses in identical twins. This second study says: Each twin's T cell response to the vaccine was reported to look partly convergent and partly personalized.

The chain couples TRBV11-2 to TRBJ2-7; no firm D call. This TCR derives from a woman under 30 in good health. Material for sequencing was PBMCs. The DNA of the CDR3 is TGTGCCAGCAGCTTAGGGCGGCAGGAGTCTTTCTTC. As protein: CASSLGRQESFF.